This T cell receptor (beta chain) came from a study of blood T cells in healthy people across ages (dated by TCRdb to the mid-2010s). Background on the whole study: In model experiments, template switching captured roughly one uniquely barcoded TCR beta cDNA molecule for every two T cells. The study measured age-related changes in TCR beta repertoire diversity using deep sequencing normalized with unique cDNA molecular identifiers. Four age groups were formed from the donors: young (average 16 years), middle-aged (more than 35), aged (around 68) and long-lived (around 82). To avoid experimental bias, donors of different ages were spread randomly across the sequencing lanes. For two donors (one aged 18 to 29 and one aged 80 or older), the study analyzed two additional independent replicas of 1 million unique cDNA reads from the same blood draw.

Turning to this clonotype: This clone's antigen is unknown. Nothing much larger sits one base from this clone, and base qualities are not available.

The library was obtained by 5' RACE. Reads for this sample came from an Illumina HiSeq 2500. A second roughly 6 to 11 cycle PCR used a sample-barcoded 5' primer and a J-beta primer mix. A template-switch 5' adaptor carrying 12 random nucleotides introduced a unique molecular identifier onto each TCR beta cDNA molecule. Each sample yielded at least 2.5 million CDR3-containing paired-end reads. The Mint cDNA synthesis kit, primed by a TRBC-specific oligonucleotide, was used to synthesize first-strand cDNA from all RNA. Following uracil-DNA glycosylase treatment, all cDNA underwent a first 18-cycle PCR with the universal primers M1SS and BC2_uni_R. On the authors' methods: For normalization, 1 million high-quality reads, each with a distinct molecular identifier, were randomly selected from each sample. Reads sharing molecular identifiers were discarded rather than binned into consensus sequences. CDR3 identification, clonotype clustering and error correction used MiTCR with a Q25 quality threshold and the strictest error-elimination algorithm. A nonparametric unseen species model using Euler transformation provided a lower-bound estimate of total TCR beta diversity. Through fastp at Q25 and MiXCR, TCRdb rebuilt clones from the public reads, retaining in-frame beta chains. CDR3 protein sequences are deduplicated, and each keeps its most common genes and DNA. The V and J calls were determined by TCRdb, not by the authors. The sample table lists more than 700,000 distinct CDR3 sequences, 35% to 50% of them with a count of one. 15% to 20% of the sample rests with the top ten.

The 39 donors, aged about 6 to 90 years, were systemically healthy Caucasian individuals from Russia. Each donor gave ten milliliters of peripheral blood, drawn into EDTA-treated Vacutainer tubes. PBMCs were isolated by Ficoll-Paque density-gradient centrifugation, with at least 7 million obtained per sample. Total RNA, at least 6 micrograms per sample, was extracted from PBMCs with Trizol reagent. For every donor, flow cytometry on a PBMC aliquot measured the percentage of naive CD45RAhigh/CD27high T cells. Trimming takes 4 bases off V and 6 bases off J; junction bases not matched to a gene: 9. CDR1 and CDR2 are drawn from the germline V gene: KGHDR, SFDVKD. CDR3 length: 17 amino acids, cysteine to phenylalanine. Of the read, only the CDR3 DNA is kept; its 51 bases are in frame from base 1. The paper as a whole reports these results and caveats: Compared with the aged group, more naive CD4+ T cells, fewer expanded clones and increased TCR diversity were shown by the long-lived group, suggesting age selection. As age increased, observed TCR beta diversity per million T cells dropped in a roughly linear way, and a significant reduction was already evident by age 40. Estimates of total diversity based on one million sequenced T cells were considered lower bounds and underestimates. Donor CMV infection status was unknown, potentially confounding age-related changes in expanded clonotypes. The percentage of naive T cells measured by flow cytometry correlated strongly with observed TCR beta diversity. Conclusive comparison of naive and antigen-experienced compartments was prevented by the profiling of bulk unsorted PBMCs.

The receptor's source is a man older than 75 in good health. The chain uses TRBV24-1 and TRBJ2-3; a stretch of 13 junction bases matches TRBD2. Sequenced: blood. The CDR3: CATSENGLAGESDTQYF. In nucleotides, the sequence is TGTGCCACCAGTGAAAACGGACTAGCGGGAGAAAGTGATACGCAGTATTTT.